Below are 15 T cell receptor beta chains sequenced from a single sample in a study of CD8+ T cells in alopecia areata. Following RNA extraction, reverse transcription yielded cDNA that acted as the sequencing template. Sequencing used immunoSEQ multiplex PCR; TCRdb keeps in-frame clones, though not all of them. The table shows under 110,000 clones, with about 61% occurring only once. Treatment indicated: oral pan-JAK inhibitor, 5-10 mg twice daily. The starting material was CD8+ T cells sorted from blood, obtained at roughly week 58, from a patient treated with tofacitinib. The origin of the receptors is a human donor with alopecia areata.

This clone was counted a few times. This chain links TRBV7-9 with TRBJ1-1; D not certain. V lost 3 bases to trimming and J lost 5 bases, with 10 bases between them. This CDR3 spans 13 amino acids. The germline gives CDR1 SEHNR, CDR2 FQNEAQ (reference sequence). DNA for the CDR3: TGTGCCAGCAGCTTCGGACCTGGGACTGAAGCTTTCTTT. This gives the protein CASSFGPGTEAFF.

The chain joins TRBV5-4 to TRBJ2-1; unclear D gene. CDR1 is SGHNT and CDR2 is YYREEE in the germline V gene (reference sequence). The CDR3 consists of 14 residues. The V end was cut by 2 bases, the J end by 5 bases, with 11 bases between. CDR3 residues: CASSLGWTDNEQFF. In DNA, the CDR3 is TGTGCCAGCAGCTTAGGGTGGACGGACAATGAGCAGTTCTTC.

The V call is TRBV9, the J call TRBJ2-5, with D unresolved. Germline V CDR1 and CDR2: SGDLS, YYNGEE. The CDR3 runs 13 residues. V lost 2 bases and J 4 bases, leaving 9 bases between the germline ends. The CDR3 DNA follows: TGTGCCAGCAGCGTCCCCCCCAGAGAGACCCAGTACTTC. Residues: CASSVPPRETQYF.

This clone was seen only once. The chain is built from TRBV6-5 and TRBJ2-1; the match to TRBD1 covers 11 bases. With V trimmed by 4 bases and J by 2 bases, 4 bases remained unmatched. The CDR3 is 16 amino acids. Germline V gene sequence: CDR1 MNHEY, CDR2 SVGAGI. The CDR3 sequence: CASSFQDRGPYNEQFF. CDR3 DNA: TGTGCCAGCAGTTTTCAGGACAGGGGGCCCTACAATGAGCAGTTCTTC.

The J gene is TRBJ2-1, the V gene TRBV9; D is unresolved. This CDR3 region has 15 residues. V was clipped by 4 bases and J by 5 bases, with 16 bases between them. Germline CDR1 reads SGDLS; CDR2 reads YYNGEE. In nucleotides, the CDR3 is TGTGCCAGCAGCCCGCACCCTTTGGAAAACAATGAGCAGTTCTTC. Translated: CASSPHPLENNEQFF.

There are a few counts of this clone. The V gene is TRBV29-1, the J gene TRBJ2-1, with 7 bases lining up with TRBD1. The CDR3 totals 13 residues. V gave up 7 bases and J gave up 0 bases; unmatched junction bases: 3. The germline CDR1 and CDR2 sequences are SQVTM and ANQGSEA. The CDR3 spells CSATGSSYNEQFF. The CDR3, as DNA: TGCAGCGCGACAGGGAGCTCCTACAATGAGCAGTTCTTC.

This chain links TRBV13 with TRBJ1-2; a possible D gene is TRBD1 (5 bases). Germline V gene lookup returns CDR1 PRHDT and CDR2 FYEKMQ (reference sequence). Trimming took 2 bases from V and 5 from J, leaving 15 bases between them. The CDR3 is 15 amino acids. CDR3 nucleotides: TGTGCCAGCAGCTTAAGAGGGACGGCCGAATATGGCTACACCTTC. Amino acid sequence: CASSLRGTAEYGYTF.

The V gene is TRBV6-5, the J gene TRBJ2-5; the match to TRBD2 covers 12 bases. The J segment lost 9 bases and the V segment lost 2 bases, leaving 10 bases of the junction unmatched. The CDR3 totals 16 residues. Looked up from germline, CDR1 is MNHEY and CDR2 is SVGAGI. Here the CDR3 reads CASSYLPGLAGYAQYF. The CDR3 DNA reads TGTGCCAGCAGTTACCTCCCAGGACTAGCGGGGTATGCCCAGTACTTC.

The rearrangement uses TRBV30 and TRBJ1-4, with a possible D match to TRBD1 (6 bases). V was cut by 0 bases and J by 2 bases, with 10 bases left in between. The CDR3 consists of 15 residues. CDR1 is GTSNPN and CDR2 is SVGIG in the germline V gene (reference sequence). CDR3 amino acids: CAWSVLGGTNEKLFF. The CDR3 DNA reads TGTGCCTGGAGTGTTTTAGGGGGGACTAATGAAAAACTGTTTTTT.

The rearrangement links TRBV30 to TRBJ1-1; possibly TRBD1 for D (5 bases). CDR1 GTSNPN and CDR2 SVGIG come from the germline V gene (reference sequence). Trimming took 5 bases from V and 7 from J, leaving 8 bases between them. This CDR3 has 10 residues. CDR3 coding DNA: TGTGCCTGGCAGGGAATTGAAGCTTTCTTT. Protein sequence: CAWQGIEAFF.

This clone has just one count. This chain connects TRBV6-5 to TRBJ1-1; weak D call: TRBD1 (6 bases). This CDR3 region has 13 residues. The ends were cut back, 0 bases at V and 11 bases at J, with 13 bases in the middle. Per germline, CDR1 MNHEY and CDR2 SVGAGI. The DNA of the CDR3 is TGTGCCAGCAGTTACTCGTCATCAGGGGAGGCTTTCTTT. Its translation: CASSYSSSGEAFF.

V gene TRBV29-1 combines with J gene TRBJ1-2; 8 bases map to TRBD1. Germline V lookup: CDR1 SQVTM, CDR2 ANQGSEA. The CDR3 is 15 amino acids. The ends lost 0 bases at V and 5 bases at J; junction bases unmatched: 8. The CDR3 DNA is TGCAGCGTTGAAGAGTGGCTGGACAGGGTGTATGGCTACACCTTC. It translates to CSVEEWLDRVYGYTF.

V and J are TRBV5-1 and TRBJ2-7; no firm D call. The CDR3 length is 12 residues. The V end was cut by 6 bases, the J end by 1 base, with 8 bases between. Germline CDR1 is SGHRS and CDR2 is YFSETQ. The CDR3 loop is CASISESYEQYF. CDR3 coding DNA: TGCGCCAGCATCTCGGAGTCCTACGAGCAGTACTTC.

On this clone itself: Because the CDR3's place on the DNA is in doubt, the DNA is left out and the CDR3 is given as listed by TCRdb. V and J are TRBV13 and TRBJ2-2; whether TRBD2, the table's D call, matches the DNA was not checked. The CDR3 length is 12 residues, termini included. Germline assignment: CDR1 PRHDT and CDR2 FYEKMQ (reference sequence). The chain's CDR3 is CASSFAPGSSVF.

This clone was counted once. The gene calls are TRBV2 and TRBJ2-1, with 10 bases fitting TRBD1. V lost 8 bases and J lost 8; bases outside the gene matches: 12. The CDR3 totals 15 residues. The V gene's germline CDR1 is SNHLY and CDR2 FYNNEI. The CDR3 reads CASELSRDRGDEQFF. The CDR3 DNA sequence: TGTGCCAGCGAGCTCTCCCGGGACAGGGGCGATGAGCAGTTCTTC.